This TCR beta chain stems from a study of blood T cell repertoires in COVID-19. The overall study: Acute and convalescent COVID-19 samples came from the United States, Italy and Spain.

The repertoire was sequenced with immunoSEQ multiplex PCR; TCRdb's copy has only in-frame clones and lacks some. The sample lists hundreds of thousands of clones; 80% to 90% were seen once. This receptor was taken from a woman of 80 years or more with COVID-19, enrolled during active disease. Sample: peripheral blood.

The CDR3 here is CASSAGTGLNTEAFF. In DNA, the CDR3 is TGCGCCAGCAGCGCCGGGACAGGTTTGAACACTGAAGCTTTCTTT. This chain connects TRBV5-1 to TRBJ1-1, with TRBD1 identical over 8 bases. Germline lookup yields CDR1 SGHRS and CDR2 YFSETQ. This CDR3 contains 15 residues. Trimming removed 4 bases from V and 0 bases from J; junction bases left unmatched: 5.